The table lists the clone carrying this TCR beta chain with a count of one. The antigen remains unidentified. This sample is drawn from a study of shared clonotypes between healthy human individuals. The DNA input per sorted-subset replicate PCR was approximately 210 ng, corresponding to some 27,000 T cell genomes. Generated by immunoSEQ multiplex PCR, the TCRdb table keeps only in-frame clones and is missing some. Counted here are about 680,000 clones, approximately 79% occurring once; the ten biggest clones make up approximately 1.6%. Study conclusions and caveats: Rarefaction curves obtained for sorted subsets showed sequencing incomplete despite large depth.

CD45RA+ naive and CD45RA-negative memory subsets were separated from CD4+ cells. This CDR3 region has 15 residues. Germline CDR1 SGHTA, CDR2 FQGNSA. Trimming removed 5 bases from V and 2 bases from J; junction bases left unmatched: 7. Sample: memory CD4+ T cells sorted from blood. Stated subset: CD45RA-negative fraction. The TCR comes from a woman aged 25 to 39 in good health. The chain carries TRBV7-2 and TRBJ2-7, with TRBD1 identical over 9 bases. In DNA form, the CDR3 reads TGTGCCAGCAGCCCTACAGGGGGCATCACCTACGAGCAGTACTTC. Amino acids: CASSPTGGITYEQYF.